This TCR beta chain originates from a study of blood T cell repertoires in COVID-19. As for the study in general: From the United States, Italy and Spain came samples of acute and convalescent COVID-19. PBMCs, B-cell-depleted T cells, or T cells provided the cDNA or gDNA that made up the material.

Per the authors' pipeline: From reference gene primer amplification, estimates of nucleated cell counts were derived. Produced via immunoSEQ multiplex PCR; TCRdb's table is partial and in-frame only. V, J and clone size derive from that table, while D and trimming were established from the DNA sequence. Among 90,000 to 100,000 clones, 82% were seen once, and the ten largest hold around 18%. J gave up 10 bases and V 5 bases, and 11 bases lay outside the gene matches. Germline V gene lookup returns CDR1 SGHVS and CDR2 FNYEAQ. CDR3 length: 15 residues. The sequence was obtained from a man older than 75 with acute or convalescent COVID-19. V and J are TRBV7-6 and TRBJ2-1; TRBD2 aligns across 10 bases. Sequencing used peripheral blood. The CDR3 nucleotides are TGTGCCAGCAGCCGCCTCGGGCTAGCGGGAGACGAGCAGTTCTTC. This encodes CASSRLGLAGDEQFF.